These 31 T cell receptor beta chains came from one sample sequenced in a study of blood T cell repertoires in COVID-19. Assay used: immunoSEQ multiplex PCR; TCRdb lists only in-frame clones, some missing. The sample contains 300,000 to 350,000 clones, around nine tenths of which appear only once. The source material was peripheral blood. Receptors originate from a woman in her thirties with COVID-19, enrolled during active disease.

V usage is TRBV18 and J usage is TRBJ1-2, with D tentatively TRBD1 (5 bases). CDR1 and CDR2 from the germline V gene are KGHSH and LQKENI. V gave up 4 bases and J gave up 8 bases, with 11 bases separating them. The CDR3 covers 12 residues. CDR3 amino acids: CASSLGTIGYTF. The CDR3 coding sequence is TGTGCCAGCTCACTCGGGACTATCGGCTACACCTTC.

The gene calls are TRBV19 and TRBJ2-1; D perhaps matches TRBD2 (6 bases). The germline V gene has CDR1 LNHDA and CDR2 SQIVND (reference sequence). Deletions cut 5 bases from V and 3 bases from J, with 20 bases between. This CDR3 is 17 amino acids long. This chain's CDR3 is CASSVRRRGPLYNEQFF. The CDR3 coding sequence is TGTGCCAGTAGTGTCCGTCGGAGGGGCCCCCTCTACAATGAGCAGTTCTTC.

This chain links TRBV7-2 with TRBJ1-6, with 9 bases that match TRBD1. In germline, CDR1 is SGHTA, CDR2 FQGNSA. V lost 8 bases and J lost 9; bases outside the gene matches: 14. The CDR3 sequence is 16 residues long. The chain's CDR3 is CASGSVLGQGGSPLHF. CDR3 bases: TGTGCCAGCGGTTCAGTTCTGGGACAGGGTGGTTCACCCCTCCACTTT.

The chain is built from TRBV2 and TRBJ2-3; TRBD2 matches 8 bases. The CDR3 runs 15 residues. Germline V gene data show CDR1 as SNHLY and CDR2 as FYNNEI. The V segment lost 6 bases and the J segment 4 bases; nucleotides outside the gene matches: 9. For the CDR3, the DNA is TGTGCCAGCAGAAATGTACGGGGGGGACCAGATACGCAGTATTTT. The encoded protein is CASRNVRGGPDTQYF.

The CDR3 is CASSSTGTGVNEQFF. Written as DNA, the CDR3 is TGTGCCAGCAGTTCAACCGGGACAGGGGTCAATGAGCAGTTCTTC. The J gene is TRBJ2-1, the V gene TRBV28; 10 bases are a match to TRBD1. Germline assignment: CDR1 MDHEN and CDR2 SYDVKM. V dropped 4 bases and J dropped 6; count of bases not matched to a gene: 6. There are 15 residues in the CDR3.

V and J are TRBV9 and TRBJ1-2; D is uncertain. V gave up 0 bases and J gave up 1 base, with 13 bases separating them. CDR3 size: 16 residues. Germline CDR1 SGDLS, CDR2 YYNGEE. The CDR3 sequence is CASSVGPGPLNYGYTF. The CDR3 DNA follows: TGTGCCAGCAGCGTAGGACCAGGTCCACTTAACTATGGCTACACCTTC.

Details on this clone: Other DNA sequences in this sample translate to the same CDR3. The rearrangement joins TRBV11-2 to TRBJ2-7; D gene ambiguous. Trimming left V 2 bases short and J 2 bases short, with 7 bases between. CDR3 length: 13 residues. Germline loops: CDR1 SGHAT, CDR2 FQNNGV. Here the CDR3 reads CASSLRDTYEQYF. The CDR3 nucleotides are TGTGCCAGCAGCTTACGCGATACCTACGAGCAGTACTTC.

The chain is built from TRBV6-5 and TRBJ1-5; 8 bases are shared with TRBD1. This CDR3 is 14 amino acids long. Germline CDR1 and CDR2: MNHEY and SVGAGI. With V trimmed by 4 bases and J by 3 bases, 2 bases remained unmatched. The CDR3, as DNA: TGTGCCAGCAGTTCGGGACAGGCCAATCAGCCCCAGCATTTT. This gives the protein CASSSGQANQPQHF.

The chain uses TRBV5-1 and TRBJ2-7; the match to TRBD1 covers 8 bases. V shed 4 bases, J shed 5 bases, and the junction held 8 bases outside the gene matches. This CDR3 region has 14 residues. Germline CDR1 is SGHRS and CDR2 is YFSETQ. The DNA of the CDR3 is TGCGCCAGCAGCCCCGGACAGGGTCAACACGAGCAGTACTTC. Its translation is CASSPGQGQHEQYF.

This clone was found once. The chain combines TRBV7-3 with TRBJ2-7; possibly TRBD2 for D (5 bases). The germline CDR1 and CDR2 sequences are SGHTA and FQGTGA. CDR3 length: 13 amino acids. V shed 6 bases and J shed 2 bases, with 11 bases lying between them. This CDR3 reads CASSLGATYEQYF. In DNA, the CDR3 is TGTGCCAGCAGTTTGGGAGCCACCTACGAGCAGTACTTC.

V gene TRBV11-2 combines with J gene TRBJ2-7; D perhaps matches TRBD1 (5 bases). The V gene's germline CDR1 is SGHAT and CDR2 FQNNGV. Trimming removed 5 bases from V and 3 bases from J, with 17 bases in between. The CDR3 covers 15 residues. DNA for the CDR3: TGTGCCAGCAGCCCGCTACAGGTTGGGAACTACGAGCAGTACTTC. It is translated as CASSPLQVGNYEQYF. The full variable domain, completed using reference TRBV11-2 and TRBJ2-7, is EAGVAQSPRYKIIEKRQSVAFWCNPISGHATLYWYQQILGQGPKLLIQFQNNGVVDDSQLPKDRFSAERLKGVDSTLKIQPAKLEDSAVYLCASSPLQVGNYEQYFGPGTRLTVT.

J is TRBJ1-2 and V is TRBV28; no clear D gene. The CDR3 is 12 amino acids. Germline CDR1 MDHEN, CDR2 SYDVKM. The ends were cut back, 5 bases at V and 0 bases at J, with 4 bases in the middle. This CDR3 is CASSPANYGYTF. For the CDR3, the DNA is TGTGCCAGCAGTCCGGCTAACTATGGCTACACCTTC.

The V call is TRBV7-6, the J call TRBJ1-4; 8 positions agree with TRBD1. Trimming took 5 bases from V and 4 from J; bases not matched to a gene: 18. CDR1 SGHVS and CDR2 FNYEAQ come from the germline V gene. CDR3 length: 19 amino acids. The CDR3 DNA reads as TGTGCCAGCAGCCGTGAGGGGACAGGCGCCTCCAGGGGTAATGAAAAACTGTTTTTT. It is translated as CASSREGTGASRGNEKLFF. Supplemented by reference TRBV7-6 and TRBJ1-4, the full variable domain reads GAGVSQSPRYKVTKRGQDVALRCDPISGHVSLYWYRQALGQGPEFLTYFNYEAQQDKSGLPNDRFSAERPEGSISTLTIQRTEQRDSAMYRCASSREGTGASRGNEKLFFGSGTQLSVL.

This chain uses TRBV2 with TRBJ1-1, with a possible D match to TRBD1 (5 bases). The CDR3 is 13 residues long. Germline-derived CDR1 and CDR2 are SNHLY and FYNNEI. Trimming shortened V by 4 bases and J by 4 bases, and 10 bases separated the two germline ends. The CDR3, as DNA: TGTGCCAGCAGTGCTGGGGCCCTCACTGAAGCTTTCTTT. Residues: CASSAGALTEAFF.

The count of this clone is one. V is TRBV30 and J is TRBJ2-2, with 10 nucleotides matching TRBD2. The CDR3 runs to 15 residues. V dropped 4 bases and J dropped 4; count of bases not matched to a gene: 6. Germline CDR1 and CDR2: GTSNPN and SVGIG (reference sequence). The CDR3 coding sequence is TGTGCCTGGACTTTAGCGGGAGGAGGCACCGGGGAGCTGTTTTTT. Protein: CAWTLAGGGTGELFF.

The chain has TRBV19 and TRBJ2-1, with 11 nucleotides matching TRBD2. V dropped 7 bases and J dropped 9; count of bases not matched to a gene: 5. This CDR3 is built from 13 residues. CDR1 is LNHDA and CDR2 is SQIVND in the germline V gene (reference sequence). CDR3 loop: CASTRGTSGEQFF. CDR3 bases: TGTGCCAGTACAAGGGGGACTAGCGGTGAGCAGTTCTTC.

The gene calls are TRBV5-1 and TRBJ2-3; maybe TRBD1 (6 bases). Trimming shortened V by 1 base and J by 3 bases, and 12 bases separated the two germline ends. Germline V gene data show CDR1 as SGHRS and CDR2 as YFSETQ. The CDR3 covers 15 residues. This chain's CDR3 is CASSLSRQGTDTQYF. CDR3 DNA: TGCGCCAGCAGCTTGTCGCGGCAGGGGACAGATACGCAGTATTTT.

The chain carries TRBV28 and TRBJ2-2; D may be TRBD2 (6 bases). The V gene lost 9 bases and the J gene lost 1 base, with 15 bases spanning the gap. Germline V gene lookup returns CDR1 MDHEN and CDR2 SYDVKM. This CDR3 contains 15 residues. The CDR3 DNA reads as TGTGCCAGTGGGAGGAGACTGGGGAACACCGGGGAGCTGTTTTTT. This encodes CASGRRLGNTGELFF.

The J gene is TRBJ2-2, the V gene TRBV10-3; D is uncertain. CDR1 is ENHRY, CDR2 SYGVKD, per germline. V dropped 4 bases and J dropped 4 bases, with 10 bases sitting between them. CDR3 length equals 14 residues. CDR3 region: CAISALGTTGELFF. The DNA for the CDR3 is TGTGCCATCAGTGCCCTAGGTACCACCGGGGAGCTGTTTTTT.

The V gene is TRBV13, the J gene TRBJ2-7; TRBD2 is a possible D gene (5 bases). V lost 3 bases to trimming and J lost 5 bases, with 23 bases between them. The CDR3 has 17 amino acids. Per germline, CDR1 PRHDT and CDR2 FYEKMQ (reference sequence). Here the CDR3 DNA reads TGTGCCAGCAGCTTCCAACGTACGGGTCACCCGACTAACGAGCAGTACTTC. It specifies CASSFQRTGHPTNEQYF.

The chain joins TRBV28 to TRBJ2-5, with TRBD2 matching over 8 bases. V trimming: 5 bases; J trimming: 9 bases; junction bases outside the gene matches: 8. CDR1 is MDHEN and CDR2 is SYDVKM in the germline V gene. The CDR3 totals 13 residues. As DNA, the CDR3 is TGTGCCAGCAGTGTAGCGGGGCGGGTGGCCCAGTACTTC. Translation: CASSVAGRVAQYF.

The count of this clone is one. CDR3 bases: TGTGCCTGGAGCGCAGGGACAGGGGGGAACACCGGGGAGCTGTTTTTT. Encoded protein: CAWSAGTGGNTGELFF. V gene TRBV30 combines with J gene TRBJ2-2; 11 bases agree with TRBD1. V lost 3 bases, J lost 1 base, and 4 bases stayed unmatched. The CDR3 covers 16 residues. Germline assignment: CDR1 GTSNPN and CDR2 SVGIG (reference sequence).

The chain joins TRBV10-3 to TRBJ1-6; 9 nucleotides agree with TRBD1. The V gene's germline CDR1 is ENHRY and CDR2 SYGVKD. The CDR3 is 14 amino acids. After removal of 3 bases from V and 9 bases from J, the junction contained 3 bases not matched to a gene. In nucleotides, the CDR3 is TGTGCCATCAGTGAAGCGGACAGGGGTTCACCCCTCCACTTT. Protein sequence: CAISEADRGSPLHF.

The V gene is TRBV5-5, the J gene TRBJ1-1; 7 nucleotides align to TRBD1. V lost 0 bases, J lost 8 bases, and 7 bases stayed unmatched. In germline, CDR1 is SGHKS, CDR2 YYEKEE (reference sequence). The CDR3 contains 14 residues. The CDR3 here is CASSLGQGVEEAFF. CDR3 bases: TGTGCCAGCAGCTTGGGGCAGGGGGTAGAGGAAGCTTTCTTT. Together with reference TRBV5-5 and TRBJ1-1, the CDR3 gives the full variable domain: DAGVTQSPTHLIKTRGQQVTLRCSPISGHKSVSWYQQVLGQGPQFIFQYYEKEERGRGNFPDRFSARQFPNYSSELNVNALLLGDSALYLCASSLGQGVEEAFFGQGTRLTVV.

CDR3 in amino acids: CATSRQGRNTGELFF. For the CDR3, the DNA is TGTGCCACCAGTCGACAGGGGCGGAACACCGGGGAGCTGTTTTTT. V is TRBV24-1 and J is TRBJ2-2, with TRBD1 matching over 8 bases. Germline CDR1 KGHDR, CDR2 SFDVKD. The CDR3 sequence is 15 residues long. The V segment lost 6 bases and the J segment 1 base; nucleotides outside the gene matches: 3.

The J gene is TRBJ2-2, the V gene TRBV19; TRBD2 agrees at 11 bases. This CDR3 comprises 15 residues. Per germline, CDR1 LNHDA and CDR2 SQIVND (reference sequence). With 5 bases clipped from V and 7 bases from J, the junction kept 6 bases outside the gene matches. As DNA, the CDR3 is TGTGCCAGTAGTCTACTAGCGGGAGTCGGCGGGGAGCTGTTTTTT. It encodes CASSLLAGVGGELFF.

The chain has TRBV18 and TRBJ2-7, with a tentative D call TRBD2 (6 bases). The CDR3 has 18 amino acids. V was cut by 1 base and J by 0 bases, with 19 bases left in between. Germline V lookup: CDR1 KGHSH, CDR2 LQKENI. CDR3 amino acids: CASSPREQTPGSSYEQYF. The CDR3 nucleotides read TGTGCCAGCTCACCACGGGAACAGACTCCCGGGAGCTCCTACGAGCAGTACTTC.

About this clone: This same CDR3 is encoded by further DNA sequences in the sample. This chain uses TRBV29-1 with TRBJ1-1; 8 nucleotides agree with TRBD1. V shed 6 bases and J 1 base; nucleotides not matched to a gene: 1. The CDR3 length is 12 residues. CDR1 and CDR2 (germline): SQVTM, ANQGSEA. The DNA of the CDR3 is TGCAGCGTCGGGACAGGGAACACTGAAGCTTTCTTT. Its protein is CSVGTGNTEAFF. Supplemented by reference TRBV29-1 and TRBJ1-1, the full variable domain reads SAVISQKPSRDICQRGTSLTIQCQVDSQVTMMFWYRQQPGQSLTLIATANQGSEATYESGFVIDKFPISRPNLTFSTLTVSNMSPEDSSIYLCSVGTGNTEAFFGQGTRLTVV.

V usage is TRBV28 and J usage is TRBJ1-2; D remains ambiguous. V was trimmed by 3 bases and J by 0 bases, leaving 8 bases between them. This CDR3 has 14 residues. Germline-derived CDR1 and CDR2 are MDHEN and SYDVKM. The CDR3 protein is CASSFSLANYGYTF. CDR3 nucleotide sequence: TGTGCCAGCAGTTTTTCGTTAGCTAACTATGGCTACACCTTC.

CDR3 DNA: TGTGCCAGCAGCCGGGGGGGCAGAAACCGAAACACTGAAGCTTTCTTT. It is translated as CASSRGGRNRNTEAFF. The V call is TRBV7-9, the J call TRBJ1-1, with D possibly TRBD1 on 6 matching bases. The V and J ends lost 5 bases and 2 bases respectively, with 18 bases between them. CDR1 is SEHNR, CDR2 FQNEAQ, per germline (reference sequence). The length of the CDR3 is 16 residues.

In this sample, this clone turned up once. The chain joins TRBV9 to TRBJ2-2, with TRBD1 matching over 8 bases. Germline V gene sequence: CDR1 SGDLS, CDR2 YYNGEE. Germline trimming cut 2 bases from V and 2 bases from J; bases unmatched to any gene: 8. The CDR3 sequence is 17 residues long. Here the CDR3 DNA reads TGTGCCAGCAGCGTCCCCGGGGCAGGGGGCAACACCGGGGAGCTGTTTTTT. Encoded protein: CASSVPGAGGNTGELFF.